The rows below give T cell receptor beta chains drawn from one sample of a study of regulatory and conventional T cells in RAG deficiency. Only in-frame clones appear in the TCRdb table, and some are missing; sequencing was by immunoSEQ multiplex PCR. The sample records almost 35,000 clones, about 78% being singletons. These data were likewise used in another study, on regulatory T cells.

What was sequenced was CD4+ effector T cells sorted from blood. The receptors were gathered from a human donor in good health. Both conserved end residues are part of each CDR3. A D gene is named only where the DNA matches it firmly. Clone size appears in some rows only: once, few, many, or a class for an expanded clone.

D	size	V	length	J	CDR3	DNA
TRBD1	-	TRBV9	15	TRBJ1-2	CASSPLQGASYGYTF	TGTGCCAGCAGCCCCTTACAGGGGGCGAGCTATGGCTACACCTTC
-	-	TRBV7-2	15	TRBJ1-5	CASSPLRGHNQPQHF	TGTGCCAGCAGCCCTCTTAGGGGACACAATCAGCCCCAGCATTTT
-	few	TRBV6-6	14	TRBJ2-7	CASMRRPPLHEQYF	TGTGCCAGCATGCGGAGACCACCTCTCCACGAGCAGTACTTC
TRBD1	-	TRBV14	12	TRBJ2-7	CASSGTGYEQYF	TGTGCCAGCAGCGGGACAGGGTACGAGCAGTACTTC
TRBD1	-	TRBV28	13	TRBJ2-5	CASRAGGRETQYF	TGTGCCAGCAGGGCAGGGGGCCGAGAGACCCAGTACTTC
-	-	TRBV19	15	TRBJ1-5	CASTNGGVHNQPQHF	TGTGCCAGTACCAACGGTGGAGTCCACAATCAGCCCCAGCATTTT
-	-	TRBV10-3	14	TRBJ1-4	CAISDPGTGEKLFF	TGTGCCATCAGTGACCCCGGGACTGGTGAAAAACTGTTTTTT
-	-	TRBV6-5	13	TRBJ1-1	CASSRTGYREAFF	TGTGCCAGCAGTCGTACAGGGTACCGTGAAGCTTTCTTT
-	-	TRBV5-1	17	TRBJ1-1	CASSTRVWGRADTEAFF	TGCGCCAGCAGCACGAGAGTGTGGGGGCGCGCGGACACTGAAGCTTTCTTT
-	-	TRBV5-1	16	TRBJ1-1	CASCLGDPYGRTEAFF	TGCGCCAGCTGCCTAGGCGACCCATATGGGAGGACTGAAGCTTTCTTT
-	-	TRBV7-2	11	TRBJ2-5	CASSPTETQYF	TGTGCCAGCAGCCCCACGGAGACCCAGTACTTC
TRBD1	-	TRBV28	14	TRBJ2-7	CASSQGDRVHEQYF	TGTGCCAGCAGCCAAGGGGACAGGGTCCACGAGCAGTACTTC
TRBD2	-	TRBV10-3	15	TRBJ2-7	CAISGTSGSSYEQYF	TGTGCCATCAGCGGGACTAGCGGTTCCTCCTACGAGCAGTACTTC
-	-	TRBV29-1	11	TRBJ1-1	CSVEKGTEAFF	TGCAGCGTTGAAAAGGGCACTGAAGCTTTCTTT
-	once	TRBV5-6	14	TRBJ1-1	CASSEQGRNTEAFF	TGTGCCAGCAGCGAACAGGGACGGAACACTGAAGCTTTCTTT
TRBD2	-	TRBV15	12	TRBJ2-7	CATSRDRGGRIF	TGTGCCACCAGCAGAGATCGGGGGGGACGGATCTTC
-	-	TRBV6-5	14	TRBJ2-2	CASSYRTDTGELFF	TGTGCCAGCAGTTACAGAACGGACACCGGGGAGCTGTTTTTT
-	-	TRBV11-3	14	TRBJ1-1	CASSPQGGSTEAFF	TGTGCCAGCAGCCCCCAAGGGGGGTCCACTGAAGCTTTCTTT
TRBD2	-	TRBV6-1	16	TRBJ2-3	CASSDRTSGGTDTQYF	TGTGCCAGCAGTGACCGAACTAGCGGGGGCACAGATACGCAGTATTTT
-	-	TRBV5-1	13	TRBJ1-1	CASSLRVNTEAFF	TGCGCCAGCAGCTTGAGGGTGAACACTGAAGCTTTCTTT
TRBD1	-	TRBV7-3	16	TRBJ2-1	CASSPRGQGLSNEQFF	TGTGCCAGCAGCCCCCGGGGACAGGGACTCTCAAATGAGCAGTTCTTC
TRBD2	once	TRBV7-7	15	TRBJ2-3	CASSGSGGATDTQYF	TGTGCTAGCAGTGGTAGCGGGGGGGCCACAGATACGCAGTATTTT
-	once	TRBV7-9	18	TRBJ2-7	CASSLTPWGEFSSYEQYF	TGTGCCAGCAGCCTAACCCCTTGGGGCGAATTTAGCTCCTACGAGCAGTACTTC
-	once	TRBV2	13	TRBJ2-3	CASKVTGTDTQYF	TGTGCCAGCAAGGTTACGGGGACAGATACGCAGTATTTT
-	-	TRBV9	15	TRBJ2-1	CASSVMAGSYNEQFF	TGTGCCAGCAGCGTAATGGCTGGCAGTTACAATGAGCAGTTCTTC
-	-	TRBV28	14	TRBJ1-2	CASSNPGITYGYTF	TGTGCCAGTAGCAACCCCGGGATCACCTATGGCTACACCTTC
-	-	TRBV7-7	13	TRBJ2-5	CASSLAWQETQYF	TGTGCTAGCAGCTTAGCCTGGCAAGAGACCCAGTACTTC
-	once	TRBV19	15	TRBJ1-5	CASSRRGTRNQPQHF	TGTGCCAGTAGTAGGCGGGGCACGAGAAATCAGCCCCAGCATTTT
-	-	TRBV6-6	14	TRBJ2-5	CASSYTGPQETQYF	TGTGCCAGCAGTTACACGGGGCCCCAGGAGACCCAGTACTTC
TRBD1	once	TRBV6-1	14	TRBJ1-2	CASSVTTGDYGYTF	TGTGCCAGCAGTGTGACGACAGGGGACTATGGCTACACCTTC
-	-	TRBV5-6	13	TRBJ2-3	CASSLALGDTQYF	TGTGCCAGCAGCTTGGCTCTGGGGGATACGCAGTATTTT
-	-	TRBV5-1	14	TRBJ2-5	CASSPLGGGETQYF	TGCGCCAGCAGCCCCCTAGGGGGAGGAGAGACCCAGTACTTC
-	-	TRBV5-1	15	TRBJ1-1	CASSLVPGLNTEAFF	TGCGCCAGCAGCTTGGTGCCAGGACTGAACACTGAAGCTTTCTTT
-	-	TRBV5-1	15	TRBJ2-1	CASSFGDTSLNEQFF	TGCGCCAGCAGCTTTGGGGATACCTCCTTGAATGAGCAGTTCTTC
-	-	TRBV4-1	13	TRBJ1-1	CASSQESDTEAFF	TGCGCCAGCAGCCAAGAGAGTGACACTGAAGCTTTCTTT
TRBD2	-	TRBV28	14	TRBJ2-3	CASNERGVADTQYF	TGTGCCAGCAACGAGCGGGGGGTAGCAGATACGCAGTATTTT
-	-	TRBV6-1	15	TRBJ2-6	CASSEFSAGANVLTF	TGTGCCAGCAGTGAATTTTCGGCGGGGGCCAACGTCCTGACTTTC
TRBD1	-	TRBV9	16	TRBJ2-5	CASSVGDSPLGETQYF	TGTGCCAGCAGCGTAGGGGACAGCCCATTAGGGGAGACCCAGTACTTC
TRBD1	few	TRBV5-6	17	TRBJ1-1	CASRRFGTGPMNTEAFF	TGTGCCAGCAGAAGATTTGGGACAGGGCCCATGAACACTGAAGCTTTCTTT
-	-	TRBV19	17	TRBJ1-2	CASSSTRAQGSKEGYTF	TGTGCCAGTAGTAGCACCAGGGCACAGGGAAGTAAAGAGGGCTACACCTTC
-	-	TRBV28	15	TRBJ2-2	CASSLAPGRTGKLFF	TGTGCCAGCAGTTTAGCACCAGGGAGAACAGGAAAGCTGTTTTTT
-	-	TRBV6-4	13	TRBJ1-1	CASSDSGGTEAFF	TGTGCCAGCAGTGACTCGGGGGGGACTGAAGCTTTCTTT
-	-	TRBV5-6	16	TRBJ1-5	CASSLTRGGFNQPQHF	TGTGCCAGCAGCTTAACTCGGGGAGGGTTCAATCAGCCCCAGCATTTT
TRBD1	few	TRBV2	13	TRBJ1-2	CASRKDRDYGYTF	TGTGCCAGCAGGAAGGACAGGGACTATGGCTACACCTTC